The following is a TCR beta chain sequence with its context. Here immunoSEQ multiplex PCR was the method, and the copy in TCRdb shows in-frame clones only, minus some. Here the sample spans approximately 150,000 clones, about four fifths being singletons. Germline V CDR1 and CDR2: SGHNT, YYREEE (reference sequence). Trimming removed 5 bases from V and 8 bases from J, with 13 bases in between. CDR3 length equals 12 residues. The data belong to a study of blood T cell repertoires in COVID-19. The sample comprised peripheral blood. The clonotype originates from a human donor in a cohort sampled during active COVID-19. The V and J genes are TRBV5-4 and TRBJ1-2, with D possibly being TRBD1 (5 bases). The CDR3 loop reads CASRPGVGGYTF. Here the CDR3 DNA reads TGTGCCAGCAGACCGGGGGTCGGAGGCTACACCTTC.